Shown below are 12 T cell receptor beta chains from a single sample sequenced in a study of blood T cell repertoires in COVID-19. Only in-frame clones appear in the TCRdb table, and some are missing; sequencing was by immunoSEQ multiplex PCR. The profile shows some 210,000 clones, about 84% of them singletons. Sequenced material: PBMCs or T cells enriched from blood (not recorded which). The receptors stem from a man aged 25 to 45 with acute COVID-19.

Here the CDR3 reads CASSPSTAMNTEAFF. The CDR3 DNA follows: TGTGCCAGCTCCCCCTCGACAGCCATGAACACTGAAGCTTTCTTT. The gene calls are TRBV18 and TRBJ1-1, with D possibly TRBD1 on 5 matching bases. The V gene lost 6 bases and the J gene lost 0 bases, with 14 bases spanning the gap. The length of the CDR3 is 15 residues. Germline V gene data show CDR1 as KGHSH and CDR2 as LQKENI.

A word on this clone: This same CDR3 is encoded by further DNA sequences in the sample. The rearrangement uses TRBV28 and TRBJ2-7; a weak D match, TRBD1 (6 bases). The CDR3 totals 12 residues. V was pared by 2 bases and J by 7 bases, with 9 bases between. CDR1 is MDHEN, CDR2 SYDVKM, per germline. The CDR3 reads CASSLGGREQYF. CDR3 in DNA: TGTGCCAGCAGTTTAGGGGGCAGGGAGCAGTACTTC.

This clone was observed many times. J is TRBJ2-5 and V is TRBV2, with 13 bases that match TRBD2. The V gene's germline CDR1 is SNHLY and CDR2 FYNNEI. The V and J ends lost 0 bases and 5 bases, in that order; junction bases with no gene match: 6. The CDR3 totals 17 residues. The CDR3 sequence is CASSEATGLAGEETQYF. The CDR3 DNA follows: TGTGCCAGCAGTGAAGCTACCGGACTAGCGGGGGAGGAGACCCAGTACTTC.

V gene TRBV3-1 (or the pseudogene TRBV3-2) combines with J gene TRBJ2-5, with 8 nucleotides matching TRBD1. The CDR3 contains 16 residues. V lost 5 bases, J lost 5 bases, and 13 bases stayed unmatched. Per germline, CDR1 LGHDT and CDR2 YNNKEL (reference sequence). The CDR3 protein is CASSSQGQGARETQYF. The CDR3 region has the DNA TGTGCCAGCAGCTCCCAAGGGCAGGGGGCTCGGGAGACCCAGTACTTC.

The rearrangement uses TRBV7-9 and TRBJ1-4; TRBD1 matches at 7 bases. This CDR3 is built from 13 residues. Germline values: CDR1 SEHNR, CDR2 FQNEAQ (reference sequence). The ends lost 6 bases at V and 8 bases at J; junction bases unmatched: 6. CDR3 sequence (DNA): TGTGCCAGCAGTTCAGGGGGTGGAGAAAAACTGTTTTTT. Amino acids: CASSSGGGEKLFF.

This rearrangement joins TRBV7-2 to TRBJ1-1; D is undetermined. V lost 5 bases to trimming and J lost 3 bases, with 13 bases between them. This CDR3 is 14 amino acids long. Germline CDR1 is SGHTA and CDR2 is FQGNSA. The CDR3: CASSLRAGDTEAFF. DNA of the CDR3: TGTGCCAGCAGCCTCCGGGCCGGGGACACTGAAGCTTTCTTT.

This clone was seen more than once but under ten times. V and J are TRBV12-3 or TRBV12-4 and TRBJ2-7, with a weak D call TRBD2 (5 bases). Trimming removed 4 bases at V and 4 bases at J, with 5 bases between. The CDR3 spans 11 residues. CDR3 nucleotides: TGTGCCAGCAGTTCGGGATACGAGCAGTACTTC. Its translation is CASSSGYEQYF.

This clone was counted only a few times. The CDR3: CASSLREGTEAFF. CDR3 sequence (DNA): TGCGCCAGCAGTCTCAGGGAGGGGACTGAAGCTTTCTTT. The genes are TRBV5-1 and TRBJ1-1; D possibly corresponds to TRBD1 (5 bases). V was trimmed by 5 bases and J by 5 bases, leaving 13 bases between them. CDR1 is SGHRS and CDR2 is YFSETQ in the germline V gene. CDR3 length equals 13 residues.

The J gene is TRBJ1-6, the V gene TRBV11-1; perhaps TRBD1 as D (5 bases). The CDR3 sequence is 15 residues long. CDR1 is SGHAT, CDR2 FQDESV, per germline (reference sequence). V gave up 3 bases and J gave up 7 bases, with 13 bases separating them. The CDR3 region is CASSFIDSGNSPLHF. The CDR3 DNA is TGTGCCAGCAGCTTTATCGATTCAGGGAATTCACCCCTCCACTTT.

The chain carries TRBV12-3 or TRBV12-4 and TRBJ1-4; D might be TRBD1 (5 bases). Trimming cost V 4 bases and J 13 bases, with 13 bases left between them. The CDR3 has 12 residues. DNA for the CDR3: TGTGCCAGCAGTTGGGGCAGGGAGGGACTGTTTTTT. Translating gives CASSWGREGLFF.

This clone was observed a few times. J is TRBJ1-4 and V is TRBV29-1; a weak D match, TRBD1 (6 bases). The CDR3 spans 13 residues. Deletions cut 3 bases from V and 6 bases from J, with 11 bases between. Per germline, CDR1 SQVTM and CDR2 ANQGSEA. In nucleotides, the CDR3 is TGCAGCGTTGACGGGGGGCCCTATGAAAAACTGTTTTTT. The encoded protein is CSVDGGPYEKLFF.

This clone was counted once. The J gene is TRBJ2-1, the V gene TRBV7-6, with a tentative D call TRBD2 (7 bases). The CDR3 has 15 residues. Germline V gene lookup returns CDR1 SGHVS and CDR2 FNYEAQ. The ends were cut back, 0 bases at V and 9 bases at J, with 15 bases in the middle. The DNA for the CDR3 is TGTGCCAGCAGCTTAGCGGGGGGGCTTGGTAGTGAGCAGTTCTTC. It codes for CASSLAGGLGSEQFF.